Listed below are T cell receptor beta chains from one sample, sequenced in a study of blood T cell repertoires in COVID-19. Repertoires were generated with immunoSEQ multiplex PCR, while TCRdb's copy carries only in-frame clones and drops some. Seen here are some 240,000 clones, about 90% observed once, and the top ten hold 7.2%. What was sequenced was peripheral blood. All receptors come from a man between 60 and 75 years old who had recovered from COVID-19. CDR3s include the opening cysteine and the closing phenylalanine or tryptophan. The order of the fields is V gene, J gene, CDR3 length, D gene, clone size, CDR3 DNA, CDR3 protein. D genes are given only for firm matches. Where a row states a size, it is once, few, many or the class of an expanded clone; other rows omit it.

TRBV11-3	TRBJ2-2	14	TRBD1	-	TGTGCCAGCAGTGACAGGGGGAGGTCCGGGGAGCTGTTTTTT	CASSDRGRSGELFF
TRBV11-3	TRBJ2-5	15	TRBD2	few	TGTGCCAGCAGCTTAGGGGGACTAGCGTCGGAGACCCAGTACTTC	CASSLGGLASETQYF
TRBV5-1	TRBJ1-6	13	TRBD1	-	TGCGCCAGTGGACAGGGGAATAATTCACCCCTCCACTTT	CASGQGNNSPLHF
TRBV7-9	TRBJ1-1	13	-	-	TGTGCCAGCAGTCAAGAGATGAACACTGAAGCTTTCTTT	CASSQEMNTEAFF
TRBV7-9	TRBJ2-1	15	-	-	TGTGCCAGCAGCGAACTGCCGTCAACAGGGCATGAGCAGTTCTTC	CASSELPSTGHEQFF
TRBV12-5	TRBJ2-4	17	TRBD2	-	TGTGCTAGTGGCTGGAGTTTGGCTAGCGGGGGGTTGGGCATTCAGTACTTC	CASGWSLASGGLGIQYF
TRBV15	TRBJ2-7	14	-	-	TGTGCCACCAGCAGAGGCCAGGTCAACTACGAGCAGTACTTC	CATSRGQVNYEQYF
TRBV3-1/TRBV3-2	TRBJ1-2	12	-	-	TGTGCCAGCAGCCAAGTCGCGTTCCGCTACACCTTC	CASSQVAFRYTF
TRBV6-5	TRBJ1-2	13	-	once	TGTGCCAGCAGTTATCGGCAGGGGTATGGCTACACCTTC	CASSYRQGYGYTF
TRBV4-1	TRBJ2-1	14	TRBD1	-	TGCGCCAGCAGCCAGATAGGATCCGGGACAGGGGAGTTCTTC	CASSQIGSGTGEFF
TRBV19	TRBJ2-4	14	-	-	TGTGCCAGTAGTATAGGAGGGGGAGGGATCATTCAGTACTTC	CASSIGGGGIIQYF
TRBV24-1	TRBJ2-2	16	TRBD1	-	TGTGCCACCAGTGCCCCACGGACAGGTTCCACCGGGGAGCTGTTTTTT	CATSAPRTGSTGELFF
TRBV3-1/TRBV3-2	TRBJ1-4	17	-	-	TGTGCCAGCAGCCACCCCAGGGCCCGAGGTTTAGGTGAAAAACTGTTTTTT	CASSHPRARGLGEKLFF
TRBV5-1	TRBJ2-5	13	TRBD1	-	TGCGCCAGCAGCACAGGGGGTAGGGAGACCCAGTACTTC	CASSTGGRETQYF
TRBV18	TRBJ2-7	14	-	-	TGTGCCAGCTCACGCCGGGACAACTCCTACGAGCAGTACTTC	CASSRRDNSYEQYF
TRBV6-5	TRBJ2-2	15	TRBD1	-	TGTGCCAGCAGAAAGACAGGGGGTATCACCGGGGAGCTGTTTTTT	CASRKTGGITGELFF
TRBV18	TRBJ2-4	15	-	once	TGTGCCAGCTCACCGACCACAGTAGCCAAAAACATTCAGTACTTC	CASSPTTVAKNIQYF
TRBV5-4	TRBJ2-7	16	-	few	TGTGCCAGCAGCTTGGGGGGCTCGCTCTTCTCCTACGAGCAGTACTTC	CASSLGGSLFSYEQYF
TRBV5-4	TRBJ2-2	12	-	-	TGTGCCAGCAGCTTACAGATCGGGGAGCTGTTTTTT	CASSLQIGELFF
TRBV2	TRBJ2-3	15	-	-	TGTGCCAGCGGAACGCGGGGTTGGGGCACAGATACGCAGTATTTT	CASGTRGWGTDTQYF
TRBV3-1/TRBV3-2	TRBJ2-7	14	TRBD2	once	TGTGCCAGCACCCCGGGGGGGGAAGGGGTCGAGCAGTACTTC	CASTPGGEGVEQYF
TRBV5-1	TRBJ2-7	14	TRBD1	once	TGCGCCAGCAGCCCCGTTACAGGGGGCTACGAGCAGTACTTC	CASSPVTGGYEQYF
TRBV18	TRBJ1-1	13	TRBD1	-	TGTGCCAGCTCACCCGACAGGGGCACTGAAGCTTTCTTT	CASSPDRGTEAFF
TRBV7-9	TRBJ1-2	12	-	many	TGTGCCAGCAGCACCGGGACAAATGGCTACACCTTC	CASSTGTNGYTF
TRBV5-4	TRBJ2-2	16	TRBD1	-	TGTGCCAGCAGCCTTCGACAGGGGGTAAGGACCGGGGAGCTGTTTTTT	CASSLRQGVRTGELFF
TRBV5-1	TRBJ1-2	15	-	-	TGCGCCAGCAGCTTGGCGGGGGGGCAGAACTATGGCTACACCTTC	CASSLAGGQNYGYTF
TRBV2	TRBJ1-5	13	-	-	TGTGCCGGAGGATTGGGTGGCAATCAGCCCCAGCATTTT	CAGGLGGNQPQHF
TRBV5-5	TRBJ1-6	17	TRBD1	-	TGTGCCAGCAGCCTACGGACAGGGAGCTCCTATAATTCACCCCTCCACTTT	CASSLRTGSSYNSPLHF
TRBV5-1	TRBJ2-5	12	-	few	TGCGCCAGCAGCGTAAACTCGGAGACCCAGTACTTC	CASSVNSETQYF
TRBV11-3	TRBJ2-3	17	TRBD2	-	TGTGCCAGCAGCTTGGGACTAGCGGGGGCGAACACAGATACGCAGTATTTT	CASSLGLAGANTDTQYF
TRBV5-1	TRBJ1-3	13	-	-	TGCGCCAGCAGTCTTACAGGAGGAAACACCATATATTTT	CASSLTGGNTIYF
TRBV4-2	TRBJ2-1	16	TRBD2	-	TGTGCCAGCAGCCAAGATTCCCAGCGGGGGGGTTCTGAGCAGTTCTTC	CASSQDSQRGGSEQFF
TRBV7-8	TRBJ2-5	16	TRBD2	-	TGTGCCAGCAGCCGCTTCGGACTAGCGGGGAGGGAGACCCAGTACTTC	CASSRFGLAGRETQYF
TRBV18	TRBJ1-2	16	TRBD1	few	TGTGCCAGCTCACCCGCCCGACAGGGAGGTGGCTATGGCTACACCTTC	CASSPARQGGGYGYTF
TRBV11-3	TRBJ2-6	15	-	-	TGTGCCAGCAGCCCCGACAGCTCTGGGGCCAACGTCCTGACTTTC	CASSPDSSGANVLTF
TRBV19	TRBJ1-2	16	TRBD1	-	TGTGCCTCAATGACCCCTACCAGGGGGCCCTATGATGGCTACACCTTC	CASMTPTRGPYDGYTF
TRBV6-2/TRBV6-3	TRBJ1-2	14	-	-	TGTGCCAGCAGTTACAGCATGGGAGGGATGGGCTACACCTTC	CASSYSMGGMGYTF
TRBV18	TRBJ1-1	17	TRBD1	-	TGTGCCAGCTCCGTGAGGGGGGACAGATATTTGAACACTGAAGCTTTCTTT	CASSVRGDRYLNTEAFF
TRBV7-9	TRBJ2-7	13	-	-	TGTGCCAGCAGCTCCGCCTACGGGGGCGAGCAGTACTTC	CASSSAYGGEQYF
TRBV5-1	TRBJ1-5	15	-	few	TGCGCCAGCAGCTTGGGCCCGGGGGTGAGTTCTCCCCAGCATTTT	CASSLGPGVSSPQHF
TRBV27	TRBJ1-3	17	-	-	TGTGCCAGCAGTCCACGAGGGGGTACGAACTCTGGAAACACCATATATTTT	CASSPRGGTNSGNTIYF